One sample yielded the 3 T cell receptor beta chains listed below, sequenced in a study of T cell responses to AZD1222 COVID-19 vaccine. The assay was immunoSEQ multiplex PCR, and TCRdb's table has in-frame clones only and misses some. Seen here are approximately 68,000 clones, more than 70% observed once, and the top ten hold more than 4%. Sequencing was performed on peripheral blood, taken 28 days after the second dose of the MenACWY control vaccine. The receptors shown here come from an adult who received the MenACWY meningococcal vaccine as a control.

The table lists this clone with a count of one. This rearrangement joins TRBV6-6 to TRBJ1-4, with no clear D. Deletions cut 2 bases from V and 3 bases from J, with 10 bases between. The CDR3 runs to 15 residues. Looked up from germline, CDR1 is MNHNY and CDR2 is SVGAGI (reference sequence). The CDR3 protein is CASSYLGVPNEKLFF. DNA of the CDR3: TGTGCCAGCAGTTACCTCGGGGTGCCTAATGAAAAACTGTTTTTT.

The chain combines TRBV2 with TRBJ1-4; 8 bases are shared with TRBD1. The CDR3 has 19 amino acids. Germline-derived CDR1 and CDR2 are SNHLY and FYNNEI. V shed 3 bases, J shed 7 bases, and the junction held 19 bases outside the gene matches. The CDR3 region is CASSELHGTGTQRGEKLFF. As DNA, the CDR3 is TGTGCCAGCAGTGAGTTGCATGGGACAGGTACACAACGGGGTGAAAAACTGTTTTTT.

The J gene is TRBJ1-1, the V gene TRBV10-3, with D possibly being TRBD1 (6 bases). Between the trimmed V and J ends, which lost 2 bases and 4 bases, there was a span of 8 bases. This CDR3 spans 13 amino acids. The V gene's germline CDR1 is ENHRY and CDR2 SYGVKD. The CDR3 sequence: CAISEQGSTEAFF. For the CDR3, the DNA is TGTGCCATCAGTGAGCAGGGGTCCACTGAAGCTTTCTTT.